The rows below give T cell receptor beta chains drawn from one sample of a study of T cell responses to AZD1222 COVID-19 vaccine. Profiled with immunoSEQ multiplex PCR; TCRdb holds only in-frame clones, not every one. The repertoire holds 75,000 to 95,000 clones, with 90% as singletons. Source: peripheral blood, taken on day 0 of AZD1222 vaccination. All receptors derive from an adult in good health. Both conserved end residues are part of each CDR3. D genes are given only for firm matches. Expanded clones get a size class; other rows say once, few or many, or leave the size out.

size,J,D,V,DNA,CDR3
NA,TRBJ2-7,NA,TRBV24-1,TGTGCCACCAGTGCGGGTTCGAGGGGCCCCCATACCTACGAGCAGTACTTC,CATSAGSRGPHTYEQYF
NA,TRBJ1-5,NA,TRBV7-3,TGTGCCAGCAGCTTAACAGGGGGAGTAAATCAGCCCCAGCATTTT,CASSLTGGVNQPQHF
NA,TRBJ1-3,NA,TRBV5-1,TGCGCCAGCAGCTTGTCCCAAGCCACTGGAAACACCATATATTTT,CASSLSQATGNTIYF
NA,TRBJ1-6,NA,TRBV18,TGTGCCAGCTCACCAAGGCAGACCCGATCACCCCTCCACTTT,CASSPRQTRSPLHF
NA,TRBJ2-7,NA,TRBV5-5,TGTGCCAGCAGCTTGGGAGACTACGAGCAGTACTTC,CASSLGDYEQYF
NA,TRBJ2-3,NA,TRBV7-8,TGTGCCAGCAGCCGAACTAACCAGCGGGGACACACAGATACGCAGTATTTT,CASSRTNQRGHTDTQYF
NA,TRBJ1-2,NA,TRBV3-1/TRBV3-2,TGTGCCACCCAGGGTTCGGGCTATGGCTACACCTTC,CATQGSGYGYTF
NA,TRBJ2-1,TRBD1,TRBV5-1,TGCGCCAGCAGCTATGGACAGGATTCCTACAATGAGCAGTTCTTC,CASSYGQDSYNEQFF
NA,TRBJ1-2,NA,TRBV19,TGTGCCAGTACTCCGGGGCATGGCTACACCTTC,CASTPGHGYTF
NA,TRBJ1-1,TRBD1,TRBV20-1,TGCAGTGCTAGTGGCCAGGACAGGGGGAACACTGAAGCTTTCTTT,CSASGQDRGNTEAFF
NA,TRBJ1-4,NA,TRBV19,TGTGCCAGTAGTTGGGGATCTGGCGGGGCTAATGAAAAACTGTTTTTT,CASSWGSGGANEKLFF
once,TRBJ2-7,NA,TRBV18,TGTGCCAGCTCACCCCCCCCCACGGCGGAGGAGCAGTACTTC,CASSPPPTAEEQYF
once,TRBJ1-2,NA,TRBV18,TGTGCCAGCTCCCCTCCAGGGTTGAGCTACACCTTC,CASSPPGLSYTF
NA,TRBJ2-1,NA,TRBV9,TGTGCCAGCAGCGGGCTTCGGCCCTCTTTCAATGAGCAGTTCTTC,CASSGLRPSFNEQFF
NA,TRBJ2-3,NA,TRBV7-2,TGTGCCAGCAGCTCCATGACAGGAACCCCAACTGGGACAGATACGCAGTATTTT,CASSSMTGTPTGTDTQYF
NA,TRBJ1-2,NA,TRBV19,TGTGCCAGTAGTATGGGTGGAGTATATGGCTACACCTTC,CASSMGGVYGYTF
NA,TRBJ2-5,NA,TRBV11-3,TGTGCCAGCAGCTCCGTAGCCGAGACCCAGTACTTC,CASSSVAETQYF
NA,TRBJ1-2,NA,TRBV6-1,TGTGCCAGCAGTGAAATTGCTGACTATGGCTACACCTTC,CASSEIADYGYTF
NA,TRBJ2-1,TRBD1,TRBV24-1,TGTGCCACCAGGGGGACAGGGCCGTACAATGAGCAGTTCTTC,CATRGTGPYNEQFF
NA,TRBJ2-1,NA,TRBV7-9,TGTGCCAGCAGCTACACCGGGACGCGGAGCGATGAGCAGTTCTTC,CASSYTGTRSDEQFF
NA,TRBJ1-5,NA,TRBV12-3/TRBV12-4,TGTGCCAGCAGACCGGACGGAAATCAGCCCCAGCATTTT,CASRPDGNQPQHF
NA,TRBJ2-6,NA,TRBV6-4,TGTGCCAGCAGAGACAGCTCTGGGGCCAACGTCCTGACTTTC,CASRDSSGANVLTF
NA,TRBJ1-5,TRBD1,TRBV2,TGTGCCAGCAGGGGGGACAGCGTCAATCAGCCCCAGCATTTT,CASRGDSVNQPQHF
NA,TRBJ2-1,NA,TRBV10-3,TGTGCCATCAGTAACAGGCCAGCCTACAATGAGCAGTTCTTC,CAISNRPAYNEQFF
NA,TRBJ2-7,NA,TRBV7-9,TGTGCCAGCAGCTTAATTGGCCGCCCCTCCTACGAGCAGTACTTC,CASSLIGRPSYEQYF
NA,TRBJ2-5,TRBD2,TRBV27,TGTGCCAGCAGTTTACTAGCGGGGGGACAAGAGACCCAGTACTTC,CASSLLAGGQETQYF
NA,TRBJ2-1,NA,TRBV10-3,TGTGCCATCAGTGATTTAGGGGAAGCCTACAATGAGCAGTTCTTC,CAISDLGEAYNEQFF
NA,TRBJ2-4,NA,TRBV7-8,TGTGCCAGCAGCCAGGAGGGGGGGGCCCTAGCCAAAAACATTCAGTACTTC,CASSQEGGALAKNIQYF
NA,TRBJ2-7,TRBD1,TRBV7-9,TGTGCCAGCAGCTCGGGAACCCGGGACAGGAGCATCTACGAGCAGTACTTC,CASSSGTRDRSIYEQYF
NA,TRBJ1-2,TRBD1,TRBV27,TGTGCCAGCAGGGGGACAGGTGGCTACACCTTC,CASRGTGGYTF
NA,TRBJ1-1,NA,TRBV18,TGTGCCAGCTCAACCGGACAGTTCATGAACACTGAAGCTTTCTTT,CASSTGQFMNTEAFF
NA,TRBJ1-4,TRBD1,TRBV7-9,TGTGCCAGCCGCGGTGGGACGGGACAGTTTAATGAAAAACTGTTTTTT,CASRGGTGQFNEKLFF
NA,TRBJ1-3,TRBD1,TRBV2,TGTGCCAGCAGCGACAGGGTATACACCATATATTTT,CASSDRVYTIYF
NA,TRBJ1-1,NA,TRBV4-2,TGTGCCAGCAGCCCCCACCGCGGGGTGGGCACTGAAGCTTTCTTT,CASSPHRGVGTEAFF
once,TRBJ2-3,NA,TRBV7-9,TGTGCCAGCAGCTTATCCGGCACGGGGGATACGCAGTATTTT,CASSLSGTGDTQYF
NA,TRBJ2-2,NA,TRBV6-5,TGTGCCAGCACTTGGGGTCCGACCGGGGAGCTGTTTTTT,CASTWGPTGELFF
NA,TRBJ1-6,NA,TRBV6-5,TGTGCCAGCAGGAGGGACCGGAATAATTCACCCCTCCACTTT,CASRRDRNNSPLHF
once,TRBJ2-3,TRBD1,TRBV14,TGTGCCAGCAGCCAAAGGACAGGGGGCTTCGCAGATACGCAGTATTTT,CASSQRTGGFADTQYF
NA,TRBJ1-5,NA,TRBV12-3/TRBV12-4,TGTGCCAGCAGCCCGGATAGCAATCAGCCCCAGCATTTT,CASSPDSNQPQHF
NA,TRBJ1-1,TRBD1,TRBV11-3,TGTGCCAGCAGCTTAATCACAGGGGGCGTCACTGAAGCTTTCTTT,CASSLITGGVTEAFF
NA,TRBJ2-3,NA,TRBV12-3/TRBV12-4,TGTGCCAGCAGTTTCATCTTCGGATATACGCAGTATTTT,CASSFIFGYTQYF